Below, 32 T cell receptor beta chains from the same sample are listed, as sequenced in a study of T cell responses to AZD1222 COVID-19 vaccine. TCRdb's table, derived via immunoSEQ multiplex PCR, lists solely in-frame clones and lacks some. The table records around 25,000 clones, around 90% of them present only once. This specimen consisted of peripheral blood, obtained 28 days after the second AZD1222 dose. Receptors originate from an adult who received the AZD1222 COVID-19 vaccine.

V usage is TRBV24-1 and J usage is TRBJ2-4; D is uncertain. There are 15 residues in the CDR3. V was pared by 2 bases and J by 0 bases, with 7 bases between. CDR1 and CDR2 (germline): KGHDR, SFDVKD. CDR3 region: CATSDSSLAKNIQYF. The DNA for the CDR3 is TGTGCCACCAGTGATTCTAGTCTAGCCAAAAACATTCAGTACTTC.

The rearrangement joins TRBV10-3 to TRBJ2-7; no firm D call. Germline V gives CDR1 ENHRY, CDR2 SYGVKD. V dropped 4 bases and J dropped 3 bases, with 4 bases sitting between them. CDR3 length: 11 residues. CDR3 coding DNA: TGTGCCATCAGTGGGAACTACGAGCAGTACTTC. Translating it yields CAISGNYEQYF.

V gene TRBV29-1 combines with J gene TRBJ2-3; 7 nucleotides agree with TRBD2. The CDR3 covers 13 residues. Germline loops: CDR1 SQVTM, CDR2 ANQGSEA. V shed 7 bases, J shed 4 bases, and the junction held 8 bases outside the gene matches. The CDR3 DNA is TGCAGCGGTGGACTAGTGGGATCAGATACGCAGTATTTT. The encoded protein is CSGGLVGSDTQYF.

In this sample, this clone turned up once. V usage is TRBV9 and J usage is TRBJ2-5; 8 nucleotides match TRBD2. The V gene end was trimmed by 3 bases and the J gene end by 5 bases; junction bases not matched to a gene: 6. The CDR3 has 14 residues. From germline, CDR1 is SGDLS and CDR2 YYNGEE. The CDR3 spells CASSGSGRGETQYF. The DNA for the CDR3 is TGTGCCAGCAGCGGAAGCGGGAGAGGGGAGACCCAGTACTTC. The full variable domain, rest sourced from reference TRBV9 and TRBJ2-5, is DSGVTQTPKHLITATGQRVTLRCSPRSGDLSVYWYQQSLDQGLQFLIQYYNGEERAKGNILERFSAQQFPDLHSELNLSSLELGDSALYFCASSGSGRGETQYFGPGTRLLVL.

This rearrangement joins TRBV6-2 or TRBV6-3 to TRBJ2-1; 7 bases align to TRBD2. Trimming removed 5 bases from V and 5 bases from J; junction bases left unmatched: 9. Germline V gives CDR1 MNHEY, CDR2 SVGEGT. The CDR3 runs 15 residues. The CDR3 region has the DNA TGTGCCAGCAGTGACGTTGGAGGACTAGACAATGAGCAGTTCTTC. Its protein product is CASSDVGGLDNEQFF.

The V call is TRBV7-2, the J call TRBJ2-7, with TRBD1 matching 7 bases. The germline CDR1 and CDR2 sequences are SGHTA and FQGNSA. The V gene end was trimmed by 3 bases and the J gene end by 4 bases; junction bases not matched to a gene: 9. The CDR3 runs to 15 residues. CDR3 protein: CASSFVRQGAYEQYF. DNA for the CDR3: TGTGCCAGCAGCTTTGTGAGACAGGGTGCTTACGAGCAGTACTTC.

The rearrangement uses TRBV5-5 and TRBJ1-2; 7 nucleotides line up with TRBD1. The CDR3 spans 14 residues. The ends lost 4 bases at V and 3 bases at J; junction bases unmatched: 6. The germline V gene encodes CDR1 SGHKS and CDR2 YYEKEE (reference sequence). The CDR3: CASSPQGVDYGYTF. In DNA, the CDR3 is TGTGCCAGCAGCCCCCAGGGGGTCGACTATGGCTACACCTTC. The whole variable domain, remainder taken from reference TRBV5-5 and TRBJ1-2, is DAGVTQSPTHLIKTRGQQVTLRCSPISGHKSVSWYQQVLGQGPQFIFQYYEKEERGRGNFPDRFSARQFPNYSSELNVNALLLGDSALYLCASSPQGVDYGYTFGSGTRLTVV.

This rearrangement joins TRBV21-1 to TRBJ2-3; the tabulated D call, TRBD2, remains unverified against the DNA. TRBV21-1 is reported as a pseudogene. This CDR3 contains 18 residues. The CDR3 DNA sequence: TGTGCCAGCAGCTTACGATACCGGACTAGCCCTAGCACAGATACGCAGTATTTT. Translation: CASSLRYRTSPSTDTQYF.

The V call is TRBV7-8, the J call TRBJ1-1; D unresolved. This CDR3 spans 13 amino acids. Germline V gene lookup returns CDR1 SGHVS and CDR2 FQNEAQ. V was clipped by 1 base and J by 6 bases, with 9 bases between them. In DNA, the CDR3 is TGTGCCAGCAGCTTAGGGGATTTCGCTGAAGCTTTCTTT. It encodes CASSLGDFAEAFF.

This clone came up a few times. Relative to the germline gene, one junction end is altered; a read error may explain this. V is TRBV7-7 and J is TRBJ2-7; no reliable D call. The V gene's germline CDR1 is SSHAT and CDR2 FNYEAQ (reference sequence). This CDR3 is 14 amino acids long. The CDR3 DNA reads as TGTGCTAGCAGCCCTGACTGGGGTCCATACGAGCAGTACTTC. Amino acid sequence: CASSPDWGPYEQYF.

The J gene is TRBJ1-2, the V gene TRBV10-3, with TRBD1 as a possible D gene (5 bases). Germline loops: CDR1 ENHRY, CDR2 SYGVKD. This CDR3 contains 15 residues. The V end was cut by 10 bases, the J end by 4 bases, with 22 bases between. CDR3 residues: CATRGGNLGVYGYTF. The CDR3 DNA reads TGTGCCACCCGTGGGGGGAACTTGGGGGTCTATGGCTACACCTTC.

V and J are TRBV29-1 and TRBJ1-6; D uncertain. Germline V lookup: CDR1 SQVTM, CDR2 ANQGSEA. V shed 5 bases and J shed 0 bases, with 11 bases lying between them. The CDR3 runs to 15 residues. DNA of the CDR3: TGCAGCGTTTTAGAGGGCAGCTCCTATAATTCACCCCTCCACTTT. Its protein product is CSVLEGSSYNSPLHF.

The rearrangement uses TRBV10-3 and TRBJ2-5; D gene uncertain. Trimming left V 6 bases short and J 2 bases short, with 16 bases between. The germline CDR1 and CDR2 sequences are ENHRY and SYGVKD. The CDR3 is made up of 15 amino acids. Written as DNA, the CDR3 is TGTGCCATCAGGAGACGGAAGGCCCTTCAAGAGACCCAGTACTTC. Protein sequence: CAIRRRKALQETQYF.

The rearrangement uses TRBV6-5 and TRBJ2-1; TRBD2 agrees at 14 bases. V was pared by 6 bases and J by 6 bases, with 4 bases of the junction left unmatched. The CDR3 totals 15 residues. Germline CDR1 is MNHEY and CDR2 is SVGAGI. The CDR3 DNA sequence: TGTGCCAGCAGCCCCGGGACTAGCGGGAGCAATGAGCAGTTCTTC. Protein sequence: CASSPGTSGSNEQFF.

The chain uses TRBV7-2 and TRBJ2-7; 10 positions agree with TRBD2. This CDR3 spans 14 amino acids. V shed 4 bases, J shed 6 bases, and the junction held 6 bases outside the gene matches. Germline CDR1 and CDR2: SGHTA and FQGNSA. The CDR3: CASSSSGRTSEQYF. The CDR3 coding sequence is TGTGCCAGCAGCTCTAGCGGGAGAACAAGCGAGCAGTACTTC. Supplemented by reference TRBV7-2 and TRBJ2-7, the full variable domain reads GAGVSQSPSNKVTEKGKDVELRCDPISGHTALYWYRQSLGQGLEFLIYFQGNSAPDKSGLPSDRFSAERTGGSVSTLTIQRTQQEDSAVYLCASSSSGRTSEQYFGPGTRLTVT.

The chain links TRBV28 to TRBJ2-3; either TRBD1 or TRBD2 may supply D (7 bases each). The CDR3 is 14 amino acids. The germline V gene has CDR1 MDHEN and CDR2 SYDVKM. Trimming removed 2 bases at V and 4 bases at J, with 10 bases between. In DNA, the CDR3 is TGTGCCAGCAGTTTAGGGAGGGGGCCAGATACGCAGTATTTT. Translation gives CASSLGRGPDTQYF.

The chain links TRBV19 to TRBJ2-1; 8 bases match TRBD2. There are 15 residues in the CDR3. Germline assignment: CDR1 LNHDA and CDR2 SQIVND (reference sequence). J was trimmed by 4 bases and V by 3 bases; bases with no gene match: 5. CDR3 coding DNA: TGTGCCAGTAGTATGTTAGCGGGACTATACAATGAGCAGTTCTTC. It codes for CASSMLAGLYNEQFF.

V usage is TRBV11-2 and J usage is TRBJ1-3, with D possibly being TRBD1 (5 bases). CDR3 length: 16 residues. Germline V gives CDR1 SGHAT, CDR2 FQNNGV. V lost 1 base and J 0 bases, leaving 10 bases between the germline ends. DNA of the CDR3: TGTGCCAGCAGCTTAGGGTGGGGGAGCTCTGGAAACACCATATATTTT. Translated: CASSLGWGSSGNTIYF.

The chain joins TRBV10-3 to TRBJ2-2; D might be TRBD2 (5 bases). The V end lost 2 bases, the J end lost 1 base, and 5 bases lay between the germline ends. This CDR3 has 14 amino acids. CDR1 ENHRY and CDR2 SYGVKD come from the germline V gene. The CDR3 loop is CAISERGNTGELFF. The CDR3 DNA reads TGTGCCATCAGTGAGCGGGGGAACACCGGGGAGCTGTTTTTT.

CDR3 amino acids: CASSLDAYEQYF. For the CDR3, the DNA is TGTGCCAGCAGCTTAGATGCCTACGAGCAGTACTTC. The genes are TRBV7-9 and TRBJ2-7; D is uncertain. The CDR3 contains 12 residues. The V gene's germline CDR1 is SEHNR and CDR2 FQNEAQ (reference sequence). V lost 1 base, J lost 2 bases, and 3 bases lay in between.

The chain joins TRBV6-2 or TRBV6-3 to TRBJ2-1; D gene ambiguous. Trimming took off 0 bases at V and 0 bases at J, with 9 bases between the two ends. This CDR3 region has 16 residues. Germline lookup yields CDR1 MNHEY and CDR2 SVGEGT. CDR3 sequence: CASSYSPASSYNEQFF. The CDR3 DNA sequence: TGTGCCAGCAGTTACTCGCCGGCTAGCTCCTACAATGAGCAGTTCTTC.

CDR3 in amino acids: CASSLVTGISYEQYF. The CDR3 DNA reads TGTGCCAGCAGCTTGGTGACAGGAATCTCCTACGAGCAGTACTTC. This chain connects TRBV5-4 to TRBJ2-7; a possible D gene is TRBD1 (6 bases). Trimming removed 0 bases from V and 0 bases from J, with 10 bases in between. The CDR3 extends over 15 amino acids. The germline V gene has CDR1 SGHNT and CDR2 YYREEE (reference sequence). The whole variable domain, remainder taken from reference TRBV5-4 and TRBJ2-7, is ETGVTQSPTHLIKTRGQQVTLRCSSQSGHNTVSWYQQALGQGPQFIFQYYREEENGRGNFPPRFSGLQFPNYSSELNVNALELDDSALYLCASSLVTGISYEQYFGPGTRLTVT.

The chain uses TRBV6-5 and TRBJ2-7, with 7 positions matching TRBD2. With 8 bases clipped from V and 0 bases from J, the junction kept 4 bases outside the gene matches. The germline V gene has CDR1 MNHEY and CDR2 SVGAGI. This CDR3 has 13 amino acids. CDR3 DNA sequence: TGTGCCAGCCTAAGCGGGAACTCCTACGAGCAGTACTTC. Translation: CASLSGNSYEQYF.

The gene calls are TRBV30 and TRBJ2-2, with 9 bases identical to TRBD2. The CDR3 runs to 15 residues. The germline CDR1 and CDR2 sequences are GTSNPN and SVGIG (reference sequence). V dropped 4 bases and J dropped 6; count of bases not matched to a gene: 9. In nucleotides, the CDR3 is TGTGCCTGGAACGAGGCGGGAGGGCCGGCCGGGGAGCTGTTTTTT. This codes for CAWNEAGGPAGELFF. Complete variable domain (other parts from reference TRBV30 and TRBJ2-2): SQTIHQWPATLVQPVGSPLSLECTVEGTSNPNLYWYRQAAGRGLQLLFYSVGIGQISSEVPQNLSASRPQDRQFILSSKKLLLSDSGFYLCAWNEAGGPAGELFFGEGSRLTVL.

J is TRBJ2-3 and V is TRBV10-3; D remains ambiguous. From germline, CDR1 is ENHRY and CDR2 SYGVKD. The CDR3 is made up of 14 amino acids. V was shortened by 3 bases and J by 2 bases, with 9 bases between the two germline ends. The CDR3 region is CAISDRRVTDTQYF. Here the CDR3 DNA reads TGTGCCATCAGTGATCGAAGGGTCACAGATACGCAGTATTTT.

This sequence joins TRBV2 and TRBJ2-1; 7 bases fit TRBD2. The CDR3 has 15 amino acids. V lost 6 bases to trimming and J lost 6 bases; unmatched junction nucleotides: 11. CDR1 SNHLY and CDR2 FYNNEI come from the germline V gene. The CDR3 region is CASSGPGREFNEQFF. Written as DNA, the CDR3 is TGTGCCAGCAGCGGGCCAGGGCGGGAGTTCAATGAGCAGTTCTTC.

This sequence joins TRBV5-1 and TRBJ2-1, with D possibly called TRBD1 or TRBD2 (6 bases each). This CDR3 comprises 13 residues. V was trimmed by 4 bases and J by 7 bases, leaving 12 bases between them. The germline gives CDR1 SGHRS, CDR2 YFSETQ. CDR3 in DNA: TGCGCCAGCAGCCCTCGGAGGGGGAATGAGCAGTTCTTC. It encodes CASSPRRGNEQFF. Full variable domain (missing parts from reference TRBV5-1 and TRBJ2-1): KAGVTQTPRYLIKTRGQQVTLSCSPISGHRSVSWYQQTPGQGLQFLFEYFSETQRNKGNFPGRFSGRQFSNSRSEMNVSTLELGDSALYLCASSPRRGNEQFFGPGTRLTVL.

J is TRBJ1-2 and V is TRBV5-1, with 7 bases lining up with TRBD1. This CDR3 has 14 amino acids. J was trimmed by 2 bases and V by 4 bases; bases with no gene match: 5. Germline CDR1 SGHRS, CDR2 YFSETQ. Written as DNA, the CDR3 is TGCGCCAGCAGCGGCCAGGGACAGAACTATGGCTACACCTTC. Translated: CASSGQGQNYGYTF.

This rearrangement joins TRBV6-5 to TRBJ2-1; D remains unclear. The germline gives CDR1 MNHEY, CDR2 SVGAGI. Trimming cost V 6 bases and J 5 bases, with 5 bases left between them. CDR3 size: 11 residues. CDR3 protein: CASSFNNEQFF. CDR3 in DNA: TGTGCCAGCAGCTTCAACAATGAGCAGTTCTTC.

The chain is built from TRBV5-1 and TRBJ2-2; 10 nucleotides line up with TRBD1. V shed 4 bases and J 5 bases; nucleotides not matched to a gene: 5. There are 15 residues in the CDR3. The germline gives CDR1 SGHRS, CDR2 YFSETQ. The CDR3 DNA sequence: TGCGCCAGCAGCAGGGGACAGGGGTGGACCGGGGAGCTGTTTTTT. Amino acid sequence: CASSRGQGWTGELFF.

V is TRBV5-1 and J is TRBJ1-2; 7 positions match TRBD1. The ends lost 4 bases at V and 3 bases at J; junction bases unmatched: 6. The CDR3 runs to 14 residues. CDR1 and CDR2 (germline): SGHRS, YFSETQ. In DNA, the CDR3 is TGCGCCAGCAGCCCGACAGGGATGGACTATGGCTACACCTTC. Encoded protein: CASSPTGMDYGYTF.

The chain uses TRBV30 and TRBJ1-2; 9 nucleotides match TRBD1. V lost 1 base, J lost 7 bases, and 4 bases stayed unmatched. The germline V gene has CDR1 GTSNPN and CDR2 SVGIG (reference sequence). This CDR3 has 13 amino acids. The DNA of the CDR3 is TGTGCCTGGAGTGGACAGGGGGTGCGTGGCTACACCTTC. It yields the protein CAWSGQGVRGYTF.